Below are 8 T cell receptor beta chains sequenced from a single sample in a study of blood T cells in healthy people across ages. With a J-beta primer mix and a sample-barcoded 5' primer, a second PCR ran about 7 to 12 cycles. In TCRdb, the 5' RACE reads were re-called with MiXCR into one record per CDR3 protein. Of 700,000 to 950,000 distinct CDR3 sequences in the sample, roughly 44% are singletons; the top ten hold 20% to 25%. The specimen was blood. The receptor source for this set is a woman aged 60-75 years in good health.

The chain couples TRBV27 to TRBJ1-1; possible D gene TRBD1, 6 bases. The CDR3 runs to 17 residues. Per the germline V gene, CDR1 is MNHEY and CDR2 is SMNVEV (reference sequence). V was shortened by 6 bases and J by 4 bases, with 24 bases between the two germline ends. The CDR3 bases are TGTGCCAGCAGCCGTATAGAACTTACAGGGAGCGGCACTGAAGCTTTCTTT. Protein sequence: CASSRIELTGSGTEAFF.

The V and J genes are TRBV6-5 and TRBJ1-1, with 9 bases identical to TRBD1. The CDR3 runs to 12 residues. V trimming: 8 bases; J trimming: 7 bases; junction bases outside the gene matches: 5. The germline gives CDR1 MNHEY, CDR2 SVGAGI. CDR3 sequence (DNA): TGTGCCAGCGGGTACAGGGGGCGTGAAGCTTTCTTT. It yields the protein CASGYRGREAFF.

The V and J genes are TRBV5-1 and TRBJ2-5, with 8 nucleotides matching TRBD2. Per germline, CDR1 SGHRS and CDR2 YFSETQ. V shed 4 bases and J 11 bases; nucleotides not matched to a gene: 16. CDR3 length: 15 residues. The CDR3 loop reads CASSGGLAPGDEQYF. The CDR3 bases are TGCGCCAGCAGCGGCGGACTAGCTCCTGGGGATGAGCAGTACTTC.

The rearrangement uses TRBV20-1 and TRBJ2-7; D remains unclear. The CDR3 has 14 residues. The germline V gene encodes CDR1 DFQATT and CDR2 SNEGSKA (reference sequence). V was shortened by 6 bases and J by 0 bases, with 15 bases between the two germline ends. The CDR3 nucleotides are TGCAGTGCCAGTACGGGTAGTAGCTCCTACGAGCAGTACTTC. It codes for CSASTGSSSYEQYF.

This clonotype was recorded a few times. The gene calls are TRBV25-1 and TRBJ1-3, with 7 bases identical to TRBD1. V lost 3 bases, J lost 0 bases, and 8 bases stayed unmatched. Germline CDR1 MGHDK, CDR2 SYGVNS. This CDR3 spans 17 amino acids. Written as DNA, the CDR3 is TGTGCCAGCAGTGATTCCGCAGGGGGTAGCTCTGGAAACACCATATATTTT. It codes for CASSDSAGGSSGNTIYF.

The rearrangement uses TRBV20-1 and TRBJ2-2; 10 bases fit TRBD1. Germline CDR1 is DFQATT and CDR2 is SNEGSKA (reference sequence). The CDR3 consists of 16 residues. Trimming removed 2 bases from V and 3 bases from J; junction bases left unmatched: 6. CDR3 residues: CSARIPGTGDTGELFF. The CDR3 DNA is TGCAGTGCTAGAATACCCGGGACAGGGGACACCGGGGAGCTGTTTTTT.

This clonotype was found many times. The rearrangement joins TRBV29-1 to TRBJ2-7; 7 nucleotides line up with TRBD2. CDR3 length equals 12 residues. With 6 bases clipped from V and 3 bases from J, the junction kept 5 bases outside the gene matches. The V gene's germline CDR1 is SQVTM and CDR2 ANQGSEA. As DNA, the CDR3 is TGCAGCGTGGGAGGGGACTTCTACGAGCAGTACTTC. Encoded protein: CSVGGDFYEQYF.

The V gene is TRBV27, the J gene TRBJ2-1; D possibly corresponds to TRBD1 (6 bases). The CDR3 covers 14 residues. Trimming removed 7 bases at V and 2 bases at J, with 12 bases between. Germline values: CDR1 MNHEY, CDR2 SMNVEV (reference sequence). CDR3: CASKPGVAYNEQFF. CDR3 nucleotide sequence: TGTGCCAGCAAGCCAGGGGTCGCCTACAATGAGCAGTTCTTC.